A selection of T cell receptor delta chains follows, all from one sample in a study of γδ T cells in repeated Plasmodium falciparum infection. TCRdb re-called the multiplex PCR reads using CATT. The sample lists over 45,000 delta-chain clones; about 1.5% were seen once. Sequenced input: gamma-delta T cells from blood. All receptors derive from a pool of human donors (malaria-infected and uninfected, not separated). The conserved cysteine and the conserved F or W are not part of the CDR3 here. The order of the fields is J gene, V gene, clone size, CDR3 protein. Each size is once, few, many, or a class for an expanded clone.

J gene: TRDJ1; V gene: TRDV1; clone size: many; CDR3 protein: ALGELQVGDDYTDKLI
J gene: TRDJ1; V gene: TRAV29/DV5; clone size: few; CDR3 protein: SVLLCSKRSVFPGSDKLI
J gene: TRDJ1; V gene: TRDV2; clone size: many; CDR3 protein: ACDVLGDTGATDKLI
J gene: TRDJ1; V gene: TRDV2; clone size: many; CDR3 protein: ACDTVGDRETDKLI
J gene: TRDJ1; V gene: TRDV2; clone size: many; CDR3 protein: ACDTVAGGPETYTDKLI
J gene: TRDJ1; V gene: TRDV1; clone size: many; CDR3 protein: ALGAMSRIYWTWREYTDKLI
J gene: TRDJ1; V gene: TRDV1; clone size: many; CDR3 protein: ALGELSLICRRGIRRYTDKLI
J gene: TRDJ1; V gene: TRDV3; clone size: many; CDR3 protein: ALRPLPSGGILLYTDKLI
J gene: TRDJ1; V gene: TRDV1; clone size: many; CDR3 protein: ALGENGGHWGMTGPYTDKLI
J gene: TRDJ1; V gene: TRDV1; clone size: few; CDR3 protein: ALGLPYFLRLTGGLPRATPHKLI